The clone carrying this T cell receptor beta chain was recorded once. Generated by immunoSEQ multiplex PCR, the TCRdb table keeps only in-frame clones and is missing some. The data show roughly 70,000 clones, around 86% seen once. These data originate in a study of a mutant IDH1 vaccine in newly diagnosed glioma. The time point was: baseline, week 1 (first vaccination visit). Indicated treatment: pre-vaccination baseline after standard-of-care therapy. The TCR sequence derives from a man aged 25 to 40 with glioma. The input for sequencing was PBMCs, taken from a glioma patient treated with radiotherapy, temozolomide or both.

The CDR3 is CASTTLGLYSNQPQHF. The CDR3 coding sequence is TGTGCCAGCACCACTTTGGGGCTCTATAGCAATCAGCCCCAGCATTTT. V gene TRBV5-6 combines with J gene TRBJ1-5, with D possibly TRBD1 on 5 matching bases. This CDR3 has 16 amino acids. Trimming took off 6 bases at V and 0 bases at J, with 16 bases between the two ends. Germline CDR1 SGHDT, CDR2 YYEEEE.